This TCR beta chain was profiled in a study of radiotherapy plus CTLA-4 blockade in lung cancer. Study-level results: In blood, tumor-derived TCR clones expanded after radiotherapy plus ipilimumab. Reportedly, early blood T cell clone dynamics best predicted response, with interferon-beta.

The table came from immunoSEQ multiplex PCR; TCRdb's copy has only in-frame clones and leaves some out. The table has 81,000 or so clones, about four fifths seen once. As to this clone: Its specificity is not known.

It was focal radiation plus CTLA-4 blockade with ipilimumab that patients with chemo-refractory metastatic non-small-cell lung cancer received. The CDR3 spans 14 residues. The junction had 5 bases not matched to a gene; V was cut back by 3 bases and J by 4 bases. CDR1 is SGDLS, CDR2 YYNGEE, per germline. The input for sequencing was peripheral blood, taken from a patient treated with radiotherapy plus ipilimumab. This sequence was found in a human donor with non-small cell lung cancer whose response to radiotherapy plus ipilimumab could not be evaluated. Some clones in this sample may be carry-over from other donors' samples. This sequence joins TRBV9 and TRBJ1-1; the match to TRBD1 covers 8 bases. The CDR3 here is CASSEQGAGTEAFF. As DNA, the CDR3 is TGTGCCAGCAGCGAGCAGGGGGCAGGCACTGAAGCTTTCTTT.